These 23 T cell receptor beta chains came from one sample sequenced in a study of T cells expressing NK-cell markers. TCRdb reworked the 5' RACE reads into one entry per CDR3 protein, no DNA. The sample has 90,000 to 130,000 distinct CDR3 sequences. The source material was blood T cells: a sorted CD56 or NKG2C T cell subset, CD4+ or CD8+ T cells, or bulk PBMC T cells (not recorded which). Every receptor here comes from a woman between 18 and 70 years old in good health.

The CDR3 reads CASRGGGIYNEQFF. V is TRBV28 and J is TRBJ2-1; TCRdb designates TRBD2, a call that cannot be tested without DNA. Germline loops: CDR1 MDHEN, CDR2 SYDVKM. The CDR3 runs to 14 residues.

The gene calls are TRBV7-9 and TRBJ1-2; the D call of TRBD1 rests on TCRdb alone, since no DNA is present to check it. The CDR3 runs to 13 residues. The V gene's germline CDR1 is SEHNR and CDR2 FQNEAQ (reference sequence). This CDR3 reads CASSLGGQGNYTF.

The chain joins TRBV27 to TRBJ2-7. Germline CDR1 reads MNHEY; CDR2 reads SMNVEV (reference sequence). The CDR3 loop spans 12 amino acids. The CDR3 spells CASGFRSYEQYF.

This chain links TRBV6-1 with TRBJ2-2; the TCRdb call, TRBD2, lacks DNA for checking. Germline V gives CDR1 MNHNS, CDR2 SASEGT. The CDR3 consists of 15 residues. This chain's CDR3 is CASSATRGRAGELFF.

The chain has TRBV6-5 and TRBJ1-6; no DNA is available, so the TRBD1 call from TCRdb remains unchecked. There are 16 residues in the CDR3. Looked up from germline, CDR1 is MNHEY and CDR2 is SVGAGI. CDR3 in amino acids: CASSYSSITGNSPLHF.

The chain recombines TRBV20-1 with TRBJ2-1; checking the TCRdb D call of TRBD1 is not possible without DNA. The CDR3 has 14 residues. Germline CDR1 reads DFQATT; CDR2 reads SNEGSKA (reference sequence). CDR3 loop: CRVIGKGSYNEQFF.

The chain recombines TRBV12-3 or TRBV12-4 with TRBJ1-2; TCRdb gives TRBD1 as the D gene, but with no DNA this cannot be confirmed. The CDR3 has 12 residues. The CDR3 loop is CASRPTGFGYTF.

The chain joins TRBV4-1 to TRBJ2-1; without DNA, the TCRdb call of TRBD2 cannot be checked. Germline CDR1 is MGHRA and CDR2 is YSYEKL. The CDR3 length is 14 residues. CDR3 residues: CASSQAGTYNEQFF.

This chain's CDR3 is CASSPGQGYTGELFF. V and J are TRBV27 and TRBJ2-2; TCRdb lists TRBD1, though no DNA is available to test this call. Looked up from germline, CDR1 is MNHEY and CDR2 is SMNVEV (reference sequence). The CDR3 is 15 amino acids.

This rearrangement joins TRBV24-1 to TRBJ2-5. CDR1 and CDR2 from the germline V gene are KGHDR and SFDVKD. The CDR3 covers 13 residues. The CDR3 region is CATSDLLGETQYF.

The chain joins TRBV4-3 to TRBJ2-3; the D call from TCRdb, TRBD1, cannot be confirmed without DNA. This CDR3 comprises 16 residues. Germline V gene data show CDR1 as LGHNA and CDR2 as YSLEER. Here the CDR3 reads CASSRSEGGSTDTQYF.

The V and J genes are TRBV20-1 and TRBJ2-7. The length of the CDR3 is 14 residues. Germline CDR1 reads DFQATT; CDR2 reads SNEGSKA (reference sequence). CDR3 region: CSARASSGSYEQYF.

This chain links TRBV28 with TRBJ1-5; TCRdb lists TRBD1, though no DNA is available to test this call. CDR3 length: 14 amino acids. Germline V gene data show CDR1 as MDHEN and CDR2 as SYDVKM. The CDR3 loop reads CASSITGGNQPQHF.

The chain recombines TRBV28 with TRBJ2-7; the TRBD1 assignment by TCRdb is unverifiable without DNA. CDR1 MDHEN and CDR2 SYDVKM come from the germline V gene. CDR3 length: 14 residues. CDR3: CASSLDREDYEQYF.

The chain couples TRBV7-8 to TRBJ2-3; TCRdb indicates TRBD2, and absent DNA this call remains unverified. This CDR3 is 15 amino acids long. Germline loops: CDR1 SGHVS, CDR2 FQNEAQ. CDR3 loop: CASSLLGLAADTQYF. Complete variable domain (other parts from reference TRBV7-8 and TRBJ2-3): GAGVSQSPRYKVAKRGQDVALRCDPISGHVSLFWYQQALGQGPEFLTYFQNEAQLDKSGLPSDRFFAERPEGSVSTLKIQRTQQEDSAVYLCASSLLGLAADTQYFGPGTRLTVL.

J is TRBJ2-2 and V is TRBV12-3 or TRBV12-4. This CDR3 contains 12 residues. CDR3 protein: CASSPVTGELFF.

The chain carries TRBV27 and TRBJ1-1; TCRdb calls TRBD1, which cannot be checked without DNA. There are 13 residues in the CDR3. From germline, CDR1 is MNHEY and CDR2 SMNVEV (reference sequence). This CDR3 is CASRVTGGSEAFF.

CDR3 in amino acids: CASRQGGYGYTF. This sequence joins TRBV12-3 or TRBV12-4 and TRBJ1-2. CDR3 length: 12 amino acids.

The chain employs TRBV12-5 and TRBJ1-1; TCRdb returns TRBD1, unconfirmable since there is no DNA. Germline values: CDR1 LGHNT, CDR2 FRNRAP. This CDR3 spans 16 amino acids. The CDR3 sequence: CASGLLPSRANTEAFF. Filled out from reference TRBV12-5 and TRBJ1-1, the complete variable domain reads DARVTQTPRHKVTEMGQEVTMRCQPILGHNTVFWYRQTMMQGLELLAYFRNRAPLDDSGMPKDRFSAEMPDATLATLKIQPSEPRDSAVYFCASGLLPSRANTEAFFGQGTRLTVV.

V is TRBV12-3 or TRBV12-4 and J is TRBJ2-5. The CDR3 is 12 amino acids. CDR3 in amino acids: CASSLGVETQYF.

This chain links TRBV7-9 with TRBJ2-7. The CDR3 spans 14 residues. Per germline, CDR1 SEHNR and CDR2 FQNEAQ (reference sequence). The CDR3 reads CASSLDREPYEQYF.

The CDR3 spells CASSPGTGANYGYTF. This chain uses TRBV11-1 with TRBJ1-2; TCRdb gives TRBD1 as the D gene, but with no DNA this cannot be confirmed. There are 15 residues in the CDR3. The germline V gene encodes CDR1 SGHAT and CDR2 FQDESV (reference sequence).

The chain is built from TRBV9 and TRBJ2-1. The CDR3 extends over 12 amino acids. Germline CDR1 SGDLS, CDR2 YYNGEE. This chain's CDR3 is CASSADLGEQFF.